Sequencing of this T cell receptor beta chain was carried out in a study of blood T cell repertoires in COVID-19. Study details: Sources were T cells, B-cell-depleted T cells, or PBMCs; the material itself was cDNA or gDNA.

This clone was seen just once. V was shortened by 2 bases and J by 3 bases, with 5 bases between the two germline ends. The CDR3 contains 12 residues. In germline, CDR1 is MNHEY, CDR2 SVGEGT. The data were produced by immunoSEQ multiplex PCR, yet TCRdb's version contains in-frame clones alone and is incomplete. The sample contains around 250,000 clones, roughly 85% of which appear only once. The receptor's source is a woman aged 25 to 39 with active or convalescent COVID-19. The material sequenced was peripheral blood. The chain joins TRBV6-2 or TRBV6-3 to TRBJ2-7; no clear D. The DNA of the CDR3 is TGTGCCAGCAGTTACGCGAGCTACGAGCAGTACTTC. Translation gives CASSYASYEQYF.